These 27 T cell receptor beta chains originate from one sample sequenced in a study of CD8 T cells in Susac syndrome. RNA amounts of roughly 0.45 to 1 ug underwent reverse transcription with random hexamers. TCRdb re-called the immunoSEQ multiplex PCR reads through MiXCR, storing one row per CDR3 protein. The sample holds around 190,000 distinct CDR3 sequences, about 95% seen once. The sample taken for sequencing was CD4+ T cells from PBMCs. These TCRs come from a human donor in good health.

V usage is TRBV29-1 and J usage is TRBJ1-3; possible D gene TRBD1, 5 bases. The V and J ends lost 4 bases and 2 bases respectively, with 9 bases between them. Germline V CDR1 and CDR2: SQVTM, ANQGSEA. The CDR3 extends over 13 amino acids. CDR3 sequence (DNA): TGCAGCGTTGGGCAGGGCACTGGAAACACCATATATTTT. Translated, it gives CSVGQGTGNTIYF.

The V gene is TRBV19, the J gene TRBJ2-2, with D perhaps assigned TRBD1 or TRBD2 (5 bases each). Germline V gene sequence: CDR1 LNHDA, CDR2 SQIVND (reference sequence). Trimming shortened V by 7 bases and J by 1 base, and 10 bases separated the two germline ends. The CDR3 runs to 14 residues. The CDR3 protein is CASMWGMNTGELFF. Here the CDR3 DNA reads TGTGCCAGTATGTGGGGGATGAACACCGGGGAGCTGTTTTTT. Full variable domain (remainder filled in from reference TRBV19 and TRBJ2-2): DGGITQSPKYLFRKEGQNVTLSCEQNLNHDAMYWYRQDPGQGLRLIYYSQIVNDFQKGDIAEGYSVSREKKESFPLTVTSAQKNPTAFYLCASMWGMNTGELFFGEGSRLTVL.

V gene TRBV28 combines with J gene TRBJ1-3; 8 bases fit TRBD1. Unmatched junction bases numbered 9, after V lost 6 bases and J lost 8 bases. CDR3 size: 14 residues. In germline, CDR1 is MDHEN, CDR2 SYDVKM. This CDR3 reads CASSFRDRSYTIYF. The CDR3 DNA follows: TGTGCCAGCAGCTTCCGGGACAGGTCGTACACCATATATTTT.

The chain carries TRBV25-1 and TRBJ2-1, with 9 bases that match TRBD1. This CDR3 spans 14 amino acids. Germline CDR1 is MGHDK and CDR2 is SYGVNS. V shed 0 bases, J shed 8 bases, and the junction held 2 bases outside the gene matches. The CDR3 nucleotides are TGTGCCAGCAGTGAATATAGGACAGGGGATGAGCAGTTCTTC. Its protein is CASSEYRTGDEQFF. Full variable domain (outside the CDR3, taken from reference TRBV25-1 and TRBJ2-1): EADIYQTPRYLVIGTGKKITLECSQTMGHDKMYWYQQDPGMELHLIHYSYGVNSTEKGDLSSESTVSRIRTEHFPLTLESARPSHTSQYLCASSEYRTGDEQFFGPGTRLTVL.

The chain has TRBV13 and TRBJ2-4, with a possible D match to TRBD2 (6 bases). Germline CDR1 is PRHDT and CDR2 is FYEKMQ (reference sequence). Trimming took off 5 bases at V and 2 bases at J, with 13 bases between the two ends. The CDR3 extends over 15 amino acids. CDR3 sequence (DNA): TGTGCCAGCAGCCGCGGACGGGGGACCAAAAACATTCAGTACTTC. Protein: CASSRGRGTKNIQYF.

The chain is built from TRBV3-1 and TRBJ2-5; 12 nucleotides match TRBD2. The CDR3 has 18 residues. V was clipped by 4 bases and J by 9 bases; unmatched bases: 18. CDR1 and CDR2 from the germline V gene are LGHDT and YNNKEL (reference sequence). The DNA of the CDR3 is TGTGCCAGCAGCCCCCAGCCTCCTAGCGGGGGGGCTATTGGGGCCCAGTACTTC. This encodes CASSPQPPSGGAIGAQYF.

The chain combines TRBV29-1 with TRBJ2-3; 7 bases fit TRBD2. Trimming cost V 6 bases and J 0 bases; bases outside gene matches: 9. In germline, CDR1 is SQVTM, CDR2 ANQGSEA. This CDR3 has 15 residues. CDR3 in amino acids: CSVGRLADSTDTQYF. Here the CDR3 DNA reads TGCAGCGTCGGCCGACTAGCAGATAGCACAGATACGCAGTATTTT.

This chain connects TRBV2 to TRBJ1-5; possibly TRBD1 for D (6 bases). The CDR3 runs to 15 residues. Germline V gene data show CDR1 as SNHLY and CDR2 as FYNNEI. V lost 4 bases to trimming and J lost 0 bases, with 10 bases between them. CDR3 sequence: CASSGGQYSNQPQHF. The CDR3 coding sequence is TGTGCCAGCAGTGGAGGACAGTATAGCAATCAGCCCCAGCATTTT. Using reference TRBV2 and TRBJ1-5 for the parts outside the CDR3, the full variable domain is EPEVTQTPSHQVTQMGQEVILRCVPISNHLYFYWYRQILGQKVEFLVSFYNNEISEKSEIFDDQFSVERPDGSNFTLKIRSTKLEDSAMYFCASSGGQYSNQPQHFGDGTRLSIL.

V gene TRBV30 combines with J gene TRBJ2-7; 10 bases are shared with TRBD1. Unmatched junction bases numbered 1, after V lost 5 bases and J lost 6 bases. Germline CDR1 is GTSNPN and CDR2 is SVGIG (reference sequence). The CDR3 loop spans 11 amino acids. The CDR3 loop is CAWGQGGEQYV. In nucleotides, the CDR3 is TGTGCCTGGGGACAGGGGGGCGAGCAGTACGTC.

The chain joins TRBV7-6 to TRBJ1-2, with D perhaps matching TRBD1 (5 bases). CDR1 and CDR2 (germline): SGHVS, FNYEAQ. V lost 1 base and J lost 5, with 14 bases in between. There are 15 residues in the CDR3. In DNA form, the CDR3 reads TGTGCCAGCAGCTTAGTTGGTGGGGCTGGATATGGCTACACCTTC. Protein: CASSLVGGAGYGYTF.

This chain uses TRBV29-1 with TRBJ1-2; 7 bases line up with TRBD1. Germline CDR1 SQVTM, CDR2 ANQGSEA. CDR3 length: 11 residues. With 7 bases clipped from V and 8 bases from J, the junction kept 7 bases outside the gene matches. CDR3 region: CSGTGDFGYTF. The DNA of the CDR3 is TGCAGCGGTACAGGGGATTTCGGCTACACCTTC. The full variable domain, its missing parts supplied by reference TRBV29-1 and TRBJ1-2, is SAVISQKPSRDICQRGTSLTIQCQVDSQVTMMFWYRQQPGQSLTLIATANQGSEATYESGFVIDKFPISRPNLTFSTLTVSNMSPEDSSIYLCSGTGDFGYTFGSGTRLTVV.

This chain links TRBV3-1 with TRBJ2-5; a weak D match, TRBD2 (6 bases). In germline, CDR1 is LGHDT, CDR2 YNNKEL (reference sequence). This CDR3 contains 14 residues. Trimming left V 2 bases short and J 3 bases short, with 10 bases between. Written as DNA, the CDR3 is TGTGCCAGCAGCCAACAGGCGGGGAAAGAGACCCAGTACTTC. Translated: CASSQQAGKETQYF.

This chain's CDR3 is CSAGQGAPDEQFF. Here the CDR3 DNA reads TGCAGCGCGGGACAGGGGGCACCGGATGAGCAGTTCTTC. The genes are TRBV29-1 and TRBJ2-1; 12 nucleotides align to TRBD1. Germline CDR1 and CDR2: SQVTM and ANQGSEA. Losses at the gene ends were 7 bases for V and 8 bases for J; bases not matched to a gene: 6. The CDR3 runs to 13 residues.

The J gene is TRBJ2-1, the V gene TRBV4-1; perhaps TRBD1 as D (6 bases). Germline CDR1 reads MGHRA; CDR2 reads YSYEKL. V was clipped by 0 bases and J by 5 bases, with 11 bases between them. This CDR3 is built from 15 residues. CDR3 sequence (DNA): TGCGCCAGCAGCCAAGATGGTCAGGGGAACAATGAGCAGTTCTTC. The encoded protein is CASSQDGQGNNEQFF.

This rearrangement joins TRBV7-2 to TRBJ2-7; 7 bases fit TRBD2. The trim removed 1 base at V and 0 bases at J, leaving 9 bases unmatched. CDR1 SGHTA and CDR2 FQGNSA come from the germline V gene. The CDR3 is 17 amino acids. The CDR3 loop reads CASSLVARDYSSYEQYF. The CDR3 DNA reads TGTGCCAGCAGCTTAGTGGCCCGGGACTACAGCTCCTACGAGCAGTACTTC.

This chain links TRBV1 with TRBJ1-2. TRBV1 is a recognized pseudogene. CDR3 length equals 13 residues. The CDR3 reads CTSSQGADYGYTF. As DNA, the CDR3 is TGCACCAGCAGCCAAGGGGCAGATTATGGCTACACCTTC.

The J gene is TRBJ2-3, the V gene TRBV30; a weak D match, TRBD2 (5 bases). CDR1 and CDR2 (germline): GTSNPN, SVGIG (reference sequence). The CDR3 consists of 12 residues. The V end lost 6 bases, the J end lost 5 bases, and 12 bases lay between the germline ends. CDR3 sequence reads: CACGSGGDTQYF. The CDR3 DNA follows: TGTGCCTGCGGGTCTGGAGGAGATACGCAGTATTTT.

The rearrangement links TRBV20-1 to TRBJ2-7; D may be TRBD1 (6 bases). Germline CDR1 reads DFQATT; CDR2 reads SNEGSKA (reference sequence). This CDR3 has 13 residues. Trimming left V 5 bases short and J 1 base short, with 12 bases between. The CDR3 DNA sequence: TGCAGTGCTTTTCCAACAGGGTCCTACGAGCAGTACGTC. The encoded protein is CSAFPTGSYEQYV.

The CDR3 spells CASSSVPDTQYF. The CDR3 DNA reads as TGTGCCAGCAGCTCCGTTCCAGATACGCAGTATTTT. The rearrangement uses TRBV7-2 and TRBJ2-3; D ambiguous. The CDR3 contains 12 residues. CDR1 and CDR2 (germline): SGHTA, FQGNSA. The V and J ends lost 4 bases and 4 bases respectively, with 6 bases between them.

The chain links TRBV9 to TRBJ1-6; TRBD1 is a possible D gene (5 bases). The CDR3 runs 16 residues. V was clipped by 0 bases and J by 1 base, with 8 bases between them. Per the germline V gene, CDR1 is SGDLS and CDR2 is YYNGEE. The CDR3 region is CASSVGGGSYNSPLHF. The CDR3 bases are TGTGCCAGCAGCGTAGGTGGGGGATCCTATAATTCACCCCTCCACTTT.

The rearrangement links TRBV9 to TRBJ2-3, with TRBD2 identical over 8 bases. The CDR3 has 17 residues. V dropped 0 bases and J dropped 3; count of bases not matched to a gene: 9. Germline loops: CDR1 SGDLS, CDR2 YYNGEE. The CDR3 nucleotides are TGTGCCAGCAGCGTAGCCTTAGCGGGGCTATCTACAGATACGCAGTATTTT. Residues: CASSVALAGLSTDTQYF.

The V call is TRBV29-1, the J call TRBJ2-5; 10 bases line up with TRBD1. The junction had 14 bases not matched to a gene; V was cut back by 6 bases and J by 4 bases. The CDR3 is 16 amino acids. Germline CDR1 and CDR2: SQVTM and ANQGSEA. The CDR3 reads CSVDTGQGSFGETQYF. The CDR3 DNA is TGCAGCGTGGATACGGGACAGGGGTCTTTCGGAGAGACCCAGTACTTC.

This chain connects TRBV4-1 to TRBJ2-1; 12 nucleotides align to TRBD2. CDR1 and CDR2 from the germline V gene are MGHRA and YSYEKL. This CDR3 has 16 amino acids. Trimming took 4 bases from V and 7 from J; bases not matched to a gene: 8. In nucleotides, the CDR3 is TGCGCCAGCAGCCTCCTGACTAGCGGGGGCCGGAATGAGCAGTTCTTC. As protein: CASSLLTSGGRNEQFF.

The CDR3: CASSVLADTQYF. CDR3 in DNA: TGTGCCAGCAGCGTTCTAGCAGATACGCAGTATTTT. The genes are TRBV9 and TRBJ2-3; D is unresolved. V gave up 2 bases and J gave up 4 bases, with 5 bases separating them. Germline assignment: CDR1 SGDLS and CDR2 YYNGEE. The CDR3 covers 12 residues. Variable domain in full (rest from reference TRBV9 and TRBJ2-3): DSGVTQTPKHLITATGQRVTLRCSPRSGDLSVYWYQQSLDQGLQFLIQYYNGEERAKGNILERFSAQQFPDLHSELNLSSLELGDSALYFCASSVLADTQYFGPGTRLTVL.

The chain links TRBV13 to TRBJ2-7; 8 bases match TRBD1. J gave up 3 bases and V 3 bases, and 4 bases lay outside the gene matches. This CDR3 is built from 14 residues. CDR1 is PRHDT and CDR2 is FYEKMQ in the germline V gene (reference sequence). The DNA for the CDR3 is TGTGCCAGCAGCTTCGGACAGGGTTTCTACGAGCAGTACGTC. Translating gives CASSFGQGFYEQYV.

This CDR3 reads CATTRWTGILMNTEAFF. CDR3 nucleotide sequence: TGTGCCACGACCCGTTGGACAGGGATTCTCATGAACACTGAAGCTTTCTTT. This rearrangement joins TRBV15 to TRBJ1-1; TRBD1 matches 8 bases. The CDR3 contains 17 residues. J was trimmed by 0 bases and V by 9 bases; bases with no gene match: 15. Germline V gene lookup returns CDR1 LNHNV and CDR2 YYDKDF (reference sequence).

This clonotype was found once. This chain joins TRBV27 and TRBJ2-2; D call uncertain. V lost 2 bases and J lost 6, with 10 bases in between. Per the germline V gene, CDR1 is MNHEY and CDR2 is SMNVEV (reference sequence). The CDR3 runs 14 residues. CDR3 DNA: TGTGCCAGCAGTTTAGTTCGAATATCCGGGGAGCTGTTTTTT. Encoded protein: CASSLVRISGELFF.